This T cell receptor beta chain comes out of a study of T-cell reconstitution after alpha-beta-depleted transplantation in children. A note on this clonotype: The junction departs from the called germline gene at one end, perhaps through a read error.

The CDR3 consists of 15 residues. Germline lookup yields CDR1 SGHTA and CDR2 FQGNSA. Unique molecular identifiers were used in preparing the TCRbeta library. From the PCR reads, TCRdb called clonotypes with MiXCR, one entry per CDR3 protein. The sample has approximately 350,000 distinct CDR3 sequences; about 9.3% are singletons. The genes are TRBV7-2 and TRBJ2-1; 8 bases agree with TRBD2. This clonotype was obtained from a human donor who donated a stem cell graft to a child with acute lymphoblastic leukemia. This specimen was PBMCs from the stem cell graft donor, taken from the stem cell graft. The CDR3 nucleotides are TGTGCCAGCAGCTTGACTCGCGGGAGGAACAATGAGCAGTTCTTT. Protein product: CASSLTRGRNNEQFF.